The count of the clone carrying this TCR beta chain is one. No antigen is known for it. The CD4+ fraction was divided into a CD45RA+ naive subset and a CD45RA-negative memory subset. Looked up from germline, CDR1 is SNHLY and CDR2 is FYNNEI. Losses at the gene ends were 5 bases for V and 8 bases for J; bases not matched to a gene: 5. The length of the CDR3 is 12 residues. The authors distributed each subset's genomic DNA evenly over several immunoSEQ plates. The table came from immunoSEQ multiplex PCR; TCRdb's copy has only in-frame clones and leaves some out. This table has some 2.4 million clones, roughly 93% appearing once. This sample was taken from a study of shared clonotypes between healthy human individuals. Findings and caveats of the study: Sharing of clonotypes among donors was expected to vary with sequencing depth.

This rearrangement joins TRBV2 to TRBJ1-1, with 7 bases matching TRBD1. Sequenced input: naive CD4+ T cells from PBMCs. Subset meaning: CD45RA+ positively selected. The sequence was collected from a young man in good health. Some clones in this sample may be carry-over from other donors' samples. This CDR3 reads CASSTTGIEAFF. Here the CDR3 DNA reads TGTGCCAGCAGTACGACAGGGATAGAAGCTTTCTTT.